The present T cell receptor beta chain was sequenced within a study of CD8 T cells in Susac syndrome. Study-level points and caveats: Individuals included in the TCR sequencing and HLA analysis were acknowledged by the study to be relatively few in number.

About this clonotype itself: What it binds is not known.

CDR3 length: 15 residues. Germline V gene lookup returns CDR1 KGHDR and CDR2 SFDVKD. V was pared by 4 bases and J by 2 bases, with 4 bases of the junction left unmatched. RNA in amounts of roughly 0.5 to 1 ug was reverse transcribed with random hexamers. TCRdb re-called the immunoSEQ multiplex PCR reads through MiXCR, storing one row per CDR3 protein. Among 120,000 to 150,000 distinct CDR3 sequences listed, roughly 94% were seen once. Sequencing targeted TCR beta in T cells from blood (CD8+ and CD4+). The CD8+ and CD4+ T cells were negatively isolated, with the TEMRA cells enriched by FACS. The chain links TRBV24-1 to TRBJ2-7; the match to TRBD1 covers 10 bases. Input material: CD4+ T cells from PBMCs. The source of this sequence is a human donor in good health. The CDR3 loop reads CATSDPGQGTYEQYF. CDR3 coding DNA: TGTGCCACCAGTGACCCGGGACAGGGGACCTACGAGCAGTACTTC.